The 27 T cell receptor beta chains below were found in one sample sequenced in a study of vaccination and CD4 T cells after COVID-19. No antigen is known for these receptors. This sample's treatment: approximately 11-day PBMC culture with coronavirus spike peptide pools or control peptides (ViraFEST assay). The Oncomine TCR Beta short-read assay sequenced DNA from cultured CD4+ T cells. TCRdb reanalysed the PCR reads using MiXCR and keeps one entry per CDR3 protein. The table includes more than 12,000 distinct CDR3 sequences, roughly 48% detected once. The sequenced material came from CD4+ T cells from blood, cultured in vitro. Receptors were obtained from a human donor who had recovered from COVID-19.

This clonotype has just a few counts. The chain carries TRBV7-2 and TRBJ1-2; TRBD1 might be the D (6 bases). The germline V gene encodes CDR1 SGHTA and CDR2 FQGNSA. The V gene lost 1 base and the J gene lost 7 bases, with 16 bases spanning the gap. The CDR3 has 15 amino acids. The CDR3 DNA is TGTGCCAGCAGCTTAGGGGGGGGCAAAAGGGTTGGCTACACCTTC. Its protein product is CASSLGGGKRVGYTF.

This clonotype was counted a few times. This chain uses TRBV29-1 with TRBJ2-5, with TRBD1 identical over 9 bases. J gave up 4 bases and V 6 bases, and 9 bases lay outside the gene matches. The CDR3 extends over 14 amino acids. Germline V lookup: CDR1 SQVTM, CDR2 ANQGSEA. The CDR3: CSVWTGARLETQYF. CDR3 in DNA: TGCAGCGTATGGACAGGGGCTCGTTTAGAGACCCAGTACTTC.

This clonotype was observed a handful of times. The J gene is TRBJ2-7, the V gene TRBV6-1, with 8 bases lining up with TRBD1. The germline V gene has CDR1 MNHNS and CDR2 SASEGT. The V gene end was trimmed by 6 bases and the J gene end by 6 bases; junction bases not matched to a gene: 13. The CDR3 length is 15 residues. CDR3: CASRSRYRGSGEQYF. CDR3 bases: TGTGCCAGCAGATCCCGTTACAGGGGGTCGGGCGAGCAGTACTTC.

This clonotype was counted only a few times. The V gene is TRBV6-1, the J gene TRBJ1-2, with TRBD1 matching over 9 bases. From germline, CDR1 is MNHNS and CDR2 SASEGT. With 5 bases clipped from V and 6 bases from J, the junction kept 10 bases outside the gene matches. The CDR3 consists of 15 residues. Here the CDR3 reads CASSRFQTGGHGYTF. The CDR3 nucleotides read TGTGCCAGCAGTCGATTCCAGACAGGGGGGCATGGCTACACCTTC.

In DNA form, the CDR3 reads TGTGCCAGCAACCCGCCCGGGGGGAAGCAGTACTTC. Protein sequence: CASNPPGGKQYF. J is TRBJ2-7 and V is TRBV28; TRBD2 matches at 7 bases. CDR1 and CDR2 (germline): MDHEN, SYDVKM. This CDR3 is built from 12 residues. Trimming removed 7 bases from V and 8 bases from J; junction bases left unmatched: 8.

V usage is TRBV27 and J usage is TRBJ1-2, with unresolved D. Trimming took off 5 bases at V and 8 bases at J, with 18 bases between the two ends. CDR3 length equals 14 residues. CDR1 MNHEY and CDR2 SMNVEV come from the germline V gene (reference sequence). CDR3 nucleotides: TGTGCCAGCAGTCCCAGGAGTGGAATAAACGGCTACACCTTC. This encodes CASSPRSGINGYTF.

The CDR3: CSARPPSGRAGETQYF. The CDR3 DNA follows: TGCAGTGCTAGGCCCCCTAGCGGGAGGGCGGGGGAGACCCAGTACTTC. The chain is built from TRBV20-1 and TRBJ2-5, with 12 bases matching TRBD2. The CDR3 is 16 amino acids. The ends lost 3 bases at V and 5 bases at J; junction bases unmatched: 10. Germline V gives CDR1 DFQATT, CDR2 SNEGSKA (reference sequence).

In nucleotides, the CDR3 is TGTGCCAGCAGCTTGCAAACTACCTATTCACCCCTCCACTTT. It encodes CASSLQTTYSPLHF. The V and J genes are TRBV7-3 and TRBJ1-6; D remains unclear. Looked up from germline, CDR1 is SGHTA and CDR2 is FQGTGA. V lost 3 bases and J lost 8, with 11 bases in between. The CDR3 is 14 amino acids.

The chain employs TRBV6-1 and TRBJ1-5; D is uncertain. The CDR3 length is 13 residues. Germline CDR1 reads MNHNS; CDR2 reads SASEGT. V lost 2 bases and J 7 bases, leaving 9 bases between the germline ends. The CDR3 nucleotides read TGTGCCAGCAGTGAATCGGACTCCCAGCCCCAGCATTTT. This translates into CASSESDSQPQHF.

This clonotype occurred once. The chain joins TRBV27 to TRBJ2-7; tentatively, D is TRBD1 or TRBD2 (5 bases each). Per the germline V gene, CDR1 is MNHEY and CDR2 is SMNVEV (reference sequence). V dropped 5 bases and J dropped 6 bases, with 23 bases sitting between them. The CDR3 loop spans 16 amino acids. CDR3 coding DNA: TGTGCCAGCAGTCTTTTCACCTCTGAGGGGCATTCCGAGCAGTACTTC. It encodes CASSLFTSEGHSEQYF.

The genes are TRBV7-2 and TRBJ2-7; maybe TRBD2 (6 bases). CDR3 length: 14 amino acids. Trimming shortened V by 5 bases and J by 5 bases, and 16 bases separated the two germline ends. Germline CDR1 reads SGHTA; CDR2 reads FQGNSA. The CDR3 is CASSPVLGGNEQYF. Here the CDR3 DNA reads TGTGCCAGCAGCCCAGTTTTAGGAGGGAACGAGCAGTACTTC.

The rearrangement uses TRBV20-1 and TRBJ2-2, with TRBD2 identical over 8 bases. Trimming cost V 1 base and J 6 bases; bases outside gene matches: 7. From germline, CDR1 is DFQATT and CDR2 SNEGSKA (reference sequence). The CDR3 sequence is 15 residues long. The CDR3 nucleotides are TGCAGTGCTAGAGGTGGACTAGCAAGGGCCGGGGAGCTGTTTTTT. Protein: CSARGGLARAGELFF.

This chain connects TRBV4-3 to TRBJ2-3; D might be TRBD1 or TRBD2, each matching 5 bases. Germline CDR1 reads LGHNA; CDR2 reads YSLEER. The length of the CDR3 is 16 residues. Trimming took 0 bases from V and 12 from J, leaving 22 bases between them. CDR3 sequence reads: CASSQDIQVTTSRQYF. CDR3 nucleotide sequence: TGCGCCAGCAGCCAAGATATACAGGTGACTACTAGTCGTCAGTATTTT.

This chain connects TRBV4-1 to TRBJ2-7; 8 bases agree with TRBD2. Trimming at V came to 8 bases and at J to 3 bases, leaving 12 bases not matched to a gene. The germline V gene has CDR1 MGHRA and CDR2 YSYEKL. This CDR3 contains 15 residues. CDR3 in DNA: TGCGCCAGCCGGGCAATCGGGGGGGCTAACTACGAGCAGTACTTC. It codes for CASRAIGGANYEQYF.

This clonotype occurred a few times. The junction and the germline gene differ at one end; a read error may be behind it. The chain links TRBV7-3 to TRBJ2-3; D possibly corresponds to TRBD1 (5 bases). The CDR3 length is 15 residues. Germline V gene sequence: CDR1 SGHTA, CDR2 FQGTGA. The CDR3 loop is CASTLNPGYEDTQYF. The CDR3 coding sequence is TGTGCCAGCACCTTAAATCCAGGGTACGAAGATACGCAGTATTTT.

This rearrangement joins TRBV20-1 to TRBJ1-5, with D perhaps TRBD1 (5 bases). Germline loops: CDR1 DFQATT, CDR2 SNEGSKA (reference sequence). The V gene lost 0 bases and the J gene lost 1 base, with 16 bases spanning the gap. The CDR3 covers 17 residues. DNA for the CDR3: TGCAGTGCTAGAGATGCGGCTCTGGGGGGAAGCAATCAGCCCCAGCATTTT. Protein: CSARDAALGGSNQPQHF.

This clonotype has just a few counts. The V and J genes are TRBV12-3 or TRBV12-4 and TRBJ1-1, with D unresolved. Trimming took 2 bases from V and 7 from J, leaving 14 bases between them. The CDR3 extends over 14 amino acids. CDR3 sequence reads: CASSLSRGSSEAFF. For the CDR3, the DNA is TGTGCCAGCAGTTTATCCCGTGGGTCGAGTGAAGCTTTCTTT.

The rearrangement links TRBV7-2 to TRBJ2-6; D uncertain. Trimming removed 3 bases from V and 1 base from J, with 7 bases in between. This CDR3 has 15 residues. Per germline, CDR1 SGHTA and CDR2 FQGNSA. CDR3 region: CASSFQASGANVLTF. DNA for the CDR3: TGTGCCAGCAGCTTCCAAGCATCTGGGGCCAACGTCCTGACTTTC.

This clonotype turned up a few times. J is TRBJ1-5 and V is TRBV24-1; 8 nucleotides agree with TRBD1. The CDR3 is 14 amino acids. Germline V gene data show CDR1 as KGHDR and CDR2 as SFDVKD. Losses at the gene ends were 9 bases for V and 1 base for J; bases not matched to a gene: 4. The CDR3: CATARQGSNQPQHF. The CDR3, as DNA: TGTGCCACCGCCCGACAGGGGAGCAATCAGCCCCAGCATTTT.

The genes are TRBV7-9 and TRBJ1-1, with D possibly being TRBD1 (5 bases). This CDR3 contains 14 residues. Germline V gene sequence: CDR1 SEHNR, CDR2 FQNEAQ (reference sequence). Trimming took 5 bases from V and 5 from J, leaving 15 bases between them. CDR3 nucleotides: TGTGCCAGCAGCCCGACAGCTATTGCGACTGAAGCTTTCTTT. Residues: CASSPTAIATEAFF.

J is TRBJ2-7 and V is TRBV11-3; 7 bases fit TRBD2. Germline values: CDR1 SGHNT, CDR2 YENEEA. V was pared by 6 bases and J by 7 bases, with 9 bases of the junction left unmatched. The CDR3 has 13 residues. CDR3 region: CASSVRELGEQYF. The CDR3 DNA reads TGTGCCAGCAGTGTGCGGGAGTTGGGGGAGCAGTACTTC.

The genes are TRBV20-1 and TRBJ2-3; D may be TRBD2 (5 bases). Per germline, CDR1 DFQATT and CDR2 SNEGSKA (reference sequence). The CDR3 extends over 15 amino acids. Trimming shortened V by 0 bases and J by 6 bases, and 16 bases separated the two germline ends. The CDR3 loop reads CSARDHAGGTDTQYF. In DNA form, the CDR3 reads TGCAGTGCTAGAGACCACGCCGGAGGAACCGATACGCAGTATTTT.

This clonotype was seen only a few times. The DNA for the CDR3 is TGTGCCACCAGTGATTTTGGACAGGGCACAGATACGCAGTATTTT. Translation gives CATSDFGQGTDTQYF. V is TRBV24-1 and J is TRBJ2-3, with 7 bases identical to TRBD1. Germline values: CDR1 KGHDR, CDR2 SFDVKD. V lost 1 base to trimming and J lost 1 base; unmatched junction nucleotides: 1. CDR3 size: 15 residues.

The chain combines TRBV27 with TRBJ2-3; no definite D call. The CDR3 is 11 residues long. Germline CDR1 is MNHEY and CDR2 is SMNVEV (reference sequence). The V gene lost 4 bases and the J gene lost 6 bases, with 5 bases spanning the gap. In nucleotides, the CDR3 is TGTGCCAGCAGTTCTCTCGATACGCAGTATTTT. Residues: CASSSLDTQYF.

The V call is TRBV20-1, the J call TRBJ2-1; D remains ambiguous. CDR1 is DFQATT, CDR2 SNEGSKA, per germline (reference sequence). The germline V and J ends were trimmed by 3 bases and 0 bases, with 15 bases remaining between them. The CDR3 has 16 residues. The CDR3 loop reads CSARTGRLTSYNEQFF. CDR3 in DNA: TGCAGTGCTAGGACCGGGCGGCTTACCTCCTACAATGAGCAGTTCTTC.

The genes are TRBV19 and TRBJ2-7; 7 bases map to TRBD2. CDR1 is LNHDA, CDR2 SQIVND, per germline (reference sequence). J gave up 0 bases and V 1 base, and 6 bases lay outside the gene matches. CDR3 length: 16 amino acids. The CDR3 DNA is TGTGCCAGTAGTATAGGGCAGCGGGGATCCTCCTACGAGCAGTACTTC. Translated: CASSIGQRGSSYEQYF.

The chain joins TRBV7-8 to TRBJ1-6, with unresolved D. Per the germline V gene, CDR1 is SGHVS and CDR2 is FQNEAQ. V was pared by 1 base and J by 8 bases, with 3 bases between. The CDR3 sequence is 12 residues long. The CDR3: CASSLGDSPLHF. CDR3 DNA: TGTGCCAGCAGCTTAGGAGATTCACCCCTCCACTTT.